Listed below are T cell receptor beta chains from one sample, sequenced in a study of Ad26.COV2.S vaccination and SARS-CoV-2 variants. The method was immunoSEQ multiplex PCR; TCRdb's version includes in-frame clones alone and lacks a portion of them. The repertoire holds 300,000 to 450,000 clones, with about 90% as singletons. The sample consisted of peripheral blood, taken after recovery from COVID-19. Every receptor here comes from a human donor who had recovered from COVID-19. CDR3s include the opening cysteine and the closing phenylalanine or tryptophan. D genes are given only for firm matches. Clone size appears in some rows only: once, few, many, or a class for an expanded clone.

TRBD1	TRBV3-1/TRBV3-2	TRBJ1-4	NA	TGTGCCAGCAGCCAAGATGGTTTGGGGGACAGGGGGCGAGTTAATGAAAAACTGTTTTTT	CASSQDGLGDRGRVNEKLFF
NA	TRBV6-2/TRBV6-3	TRBJ1-5	NA	TGTGCCAGCAGCCACCGCCGGGATCGATTCGATCAGCCCCAGCATTTT	CASSHRRDRFDQPQHF
NA	TRBV29-1	TRBJ2-7	NA	TGCAGCGCCTACAGAGACTCCTACGAGCAGTACTTC	CSAYRDSYEQYF
NA	TRBV29-1	TRBJ2-5	NA	TGCAGCGTTGACCCTAGCAACCAAGAGACCCAGTACTTC	CSVDPSNQETQYF
NA	TRBV27	TRBJ1-5	NA	TGTGCCGGAGAGGGGGGGGACAATCAGCCCCAGCATTTT	CAGEGGDNQPQHF
NA	TRBV5-4	TRBJ2-7	NA	TGTGCCAGCAGCTTGGGTGGGTCAGCGAACTCCTACGAGCAGTACTTC	CASSLGGSANSYEQYF
NA	TRBV2	TRBJ1-3	NA	TGTGCCAGCACCTGGCTAGGGGGGGCCTCTGGAAACACCATATATTTT	CASTWLGGASGNTIYF
TRBD1	TRBV5-1	TRBJ1-2	NA	TGCGCCAGCAGCTTACACCCTGGGACAGTAACTAACTATGGCTACACCTTC	CASSLHPGTVTNYGYTF
NA	TRBV5-1	TRBJ2-2	NA	TGCGCCAGCAGCTTGGCAGGGACCGGGGAGCTGTTTTTT	CASSLAGTGELFF
NA	TRBV14	TRBJ1-6	once	TGTGCCAGCAGCCTTGGCTTCGGGGGCTCACCCCTCCACTTT	CASSLGFGGSPLHF